The subject of this entry is one T cell receptor (beta chain). CDR3 size: 14 residues. In germline, CDR1 is SGHTS, CDR2 YDEGEE. V was trimmed by 0 bases and J by 3 bases, leaving 7 bases between them. Assay: immunoSEQ multiplex PCR; the TCRdb copy retains only in-frame clones and omits some. Of around 100,000 clones listed, roughly 84% were seen once; the top ten hold 0.83%. This record comes from a study of blood T cell repertoires in COVID-19. The sample consisted of peripheral blood. The sequence came from a woman in her 70s with acute or convalescent COVID-19. V gene TRBV5-8 combines with J gene TRBJ2-1; no clear D. The CDR3 DNA reads TGTGCCAGCAGCTTGGGTAGACACTACAATGAGCAGTTCTTC. This codes for CASSLGRHYNEQFF.